Here is one T cell receptor (beta chain) with its context. This sample was included in a study of blood T cell repertoires in COVID-19. Study overall: Sample material is recorded as cDNA or gDNA derived from T cells, B-cell-depleted T cells, or PBMCs.

Generated by immunoSEQ multiplex PCR, the TCRdb table keeps only in-frame clones and is missing some. Of about 240,000 clones in the sample, around 87% were seen once. The CDR3 contains 15 residues. Germline V lookup: CDR1 SGHVS, CDR2 FQNEAQ. The trim removed 5 bases at V and 1 base at J, leaving 4 bases unmatched. Sample: peripheral blood. This chain links TRBV7-8 with TRBJ2-1; 8 bases line up with TRBD1. The sequence was obtained from a woman aged 70-85 years with active or convalescent COVID-19. CDR3 sequence reads: CASSQDRVSYNEQFF. CDR3 sequence (DNA): TGTGCCAGCAGCCAGGACAGGGTGTCCTACAATGAGCAGTTCTTC.